Listed below are T cell receptor beta chains from one sample, sequenced in a study of T cells in Graves' hyperthyroidism and ophthalmopathy. TCRdb redid the calling of the multiplex PCR reads with MiXCR, one entry per CDR3 protein. The data show roughly 710,000 distinct CDR3 sequences, around a third seen once. The material sequenced was blood. The source is a woman in her thirties or forties with Graves' hyperthyroidism. Both conserved end residues are part of each CDR3. The order of the fields is clone size, J gene, V gene, D gene, CDR3 protein, CDR3 DNA. D genes are given only for firm matches. Clone size is stated in some rows and not others, as once, few, many or a class when expanded.

NA	TRBJ1-1	TRBV2	NA	CASSYTRDEAFF	TGTGCCAGCAGTTACACCAGGGACGAAGCTTTCTTT
few	TRBJ1-4	TRBV7-8	NA	CASSQTEGNEKLFF	TGTGCCAGCAGCCAAACGGAGGGAAATGAAAAACTGTTTTTT
many	TRBJ1-4	TRBV29-1	NA	CSVVAGDNEKLFF	TGCAGCGTTGTGGCGGGGGACAATGAAAAACTGTTTTTT
NA	TRBJ1-4	TRBV7-9	TRBD1	CASSSGTGKYVKLFF	TGTGCCAGCAGCTCAGGGACAGGGAAGTACGTAAAACTGTTTTTT
many	TRBJ1-5	TRBV7-2	TRBD1	CASRRQGGGSNQPQHF	TGTGCCAGCCGGCGACAGGGCGGAGGAAGCAATCAGCCCCAGCATTTT
NA	TRBJ1-4	TRBV12-3/TRBV12-4	NA	CASSSQGLGGTTFF	TGTGCCAGCAGTTCGCAGGGGTTAGGCGGGACAACGTTTTTC
NA	TRBJ1-1	TRBV19	NA	CASSITWRDEAFF	TGTGCCAGTAGTATAACGTGGCGGGATGAAGCTTTCTTT
once	TRBJ1-1	TRBV7-4	TRBD1	CASSGTGQAEAFF	TGTGCCAGCAGCGGCACCGGACAGGCTGAAGCTTTCTTT
once	TRBJ1-6	TRBV18	NA	CASSPPSVSYNSPLHF	TGTGCCAGCTCACCACCGTCCGTCTCCTATAATTCACCCCTCCACTTT
NA	TRBJ1-2	TRBV7-8	NA	CAPQPAAYGYTF	TGTGCCCCGCAACCGGCGGCCTATGGCTACACCTTC
many	TRBJ2-5	TRBV10-3	TRBD2	CAISETSGERETQYF	TGTGCCATCAGTGAGACTAGCGGGGAGCGGGAGACCCAGTACTTC
NA	TRBJ2-6	TRBV10-3	TRBD2	CAISATSGSSGANVLTF	TGTGCCATCAGCGCAACTAGCGGCTCCTCTGGGGCCAACGTCCTGACTTTC
NA	TRBJ2-7	TRBV7-6	NA	CASSPYWRDSSYEQYF	TGTGCCAGCAGCCCCTATTGGAGGGACAGCTCCTACGAGCAGTACTTC
NA	TRBJ2-5	TRBV3-1	NA	CASSNFGQETQYF	TGTGCCAGCAGTAACTTTGGCCAAGAGACCCAGTACTTC
many	TRBJ2-7	TRBV20-1	TRBD2	CSAPIAGETYEQYF	TGCAGTGCTCCCATAGCGGGAGAAACCTACGAGCAGTACTTC
few	TRBJ2-1	TRBV7-7	NA	CASSYGGSYNEQFF	TGTGCTAGCAGCTATGGGGGCTCCTACAATGAGCAGTTCTTC
many	TRBJ1-2	TRBV7-2	NA	CASSLRTEANYGYTF	TGTGCCAGCAGCTTACGGACAGAGGCTAACTATGGCTACACCTTC
NA	TRBJ2-7	TRBV6-5	NA	CASSPRLSSYEQYF	TGTGCCAGCAGCCCTAGACTAAGCTCCTACGAGCAGTACTTC
many	TRBJ2-5	TRBV10-3	NA	CAISESETQYF	TGTGCCATCAGTGAGTCGGAGACCCAGTACTTC
many	TRBJ2-7	TRBV19	NA	CASSPSGTTREQYF	TGTGCCAGTAGCCCTTCCGGGACAACTCGCGAGCAGTACTTC
NA	TRBJ2-7	TRBV7-9	NA	CASSLTAGPYEQYF	TGTGCCAGCAGCTTGACGGCGGGGCCCTACGAGCAGTACTTC
many	TRBJ2-5	TRBV5-8	TRBD1	CASSPETGIGETQYF	TGTGCCAGCAGCCCGGAGACAGGGATTGGAGAGACCCAGTACTTC
many	TRBJ1-2	TRBV20-1	NA	CSAKILGTDYGYTF	TGCAGTGCTAAAATCCTGGGGACGGACTATGGCTACACCTTC
few	TRBJ1-4	TRBV12-3/TRBV12-4	NA	CASSYYLGSGEKLFF	TGTGCCAGCAGTTACTATCTAGGTTCGGGTGAAAAACTGTTTTTT
many	TRBJ1-1	TRBV12-3/TRBV12-4	NA	CASSSGTTGTEAFF	TGTGCCAGCAGTTCCGGGACAACAGGTACTGAAGCTTTCTTT
NA	TRBJ2-2	TRBV7-9	TRBD1	CASRRDRVMNTGELSF	TGTGCCAGCAGGCGCGACAGGGTTATGAACACCGGGGAGCTGTCTTTT
few	TRBJ2-2	TRBV6-5	NA	CASSSDSLSTGELFF	TGTGCCAGCAGCTCGGACAGCTTAAGCACCGGGGAGCTGTTTTTT
many	TRBJ2-7	TRBV7-9	TRBD1	CASSTFGQGGYEQYF	TGTGCCAGCAGCACCTTCGGACAGGGCGGATACGAGCAGTACTTC
many	TRBJ2-2	TRBV11-2	NA	CASSLYRDGRELFF	TGTGCCAGCAGCTTGTACAGGGACGGAAGGGAGCTGTTTTTT
few	TRBJ2-1	TRBV29-1	TRBD2	CSVGLAGELEQFF	TGCAGCGTTGGGTTAGCGGGAGAACTTGAGCAGTTCTTC
NA	TRBJ2-6	TRBV29-1	NA	CSVSSRTGANVLTF	TGCAGCGTTTCCTCTAGAACCGGGGCCAACGTCCTGACTTTC
many	TRBJ1-1	TRBV29-1	NA	CSVESAGTEAFF	TGCAGCGTTGAATCTGCGGGAACTGAAGCTTTCTTT
many	TRBJ1-6	TRBV7-9	NA	CASSLEGEQSPLHF	TGTGCCAGCAGCTTAGAAGGGGAACAGTCACCCCTCCACTTT
NA	TRBJ1-1	TRBV20-1	NA	CRGTTGSNTEAFF	TGCAGAGGAACGACAGGATCGAACACTGAAGCTTTCTTT
many	TRBJ1-4	TRBV7-2	NA	CASSTGIVQEKLFF	TGTGCCAGCAGCACCGGGATAGTCCAGGAAAAACTGTTTTTT
NA	TRBJ2-7	TRBV14	TRBD1	CAWSGTGGLSLHEQYF	TGTGCCTGGAGTGGGACAGGGGGCCTAAGTCTCCACGAGCAGTACTTC
NA	TRBJ2-7	TRBV7-9	NA	CASSLGGDREQYF	TGTGCCAGCAGCTTAGGAGGGGACCGCGAGCAGTACTTC
few	TRBJ2-2	TRBV4-3	TRBD2	CASSSGGDTGELFF	TGCGCCAGCAGTTCCGGGGGGGACACCGGGGAGCTGTTTTTT
once	TRBJ1-3	TRBV7-2	TRBD1	CASSFGQEGPNTIYF	TGTGCCAGCAGCTTCGGACAGGAGGGCCCAAACACCATATATTTT
once	TRBJ1-6	TRBV10-2	NA	CAARDPSYNSPLHF	TGCGCCGCCCGGGACCCCAGCTATAATTCACCCCTCCACTTT
NA	TRBJ2-3	TRBV2	TRBD1	CASSVFTRGLGTDTQYF	TGTGCCAGCAGTGTTTTCACTAGGGGGCTCGGCACAGATACGCAGTATTTT
NA	TRBJ1-2	TRBV29-1	NA	CSVGDRLDNYGYTF	TGCAGCGTTGGCGACCGGTTAGATAACTATGGCTACACCTTC
few	TRBJ1-6	TRBV20-1	NA	CSAGRSSYNSPLHF	TGCAGTGCTGGAAGGAGCTCCTATAATTCACCCCTCCACTTT
NA	TRBJ1-4	TRBV25-1	TRBD1	CASSERGQTAEKLFF	TGTGCCAGCAGTGAACGGGGACAGACAGCCGAAAAACTGTTTTTT
many	TRBJ1-6	TRBV7-9	NA	CASSLRGTNSPLHF	TGTGCCAGCAGCTTACGCGGAACCAATTCACCCCTCCACTTT
NA	TRBJ1-1	TRBV7-2	NA	CASSPVLGENTEAFF	TGTGCCAGCAGCCCCGTTTTAGGTGAGAACACTGAAGCTTTCTTT
NA	TRBJ1-6	TRBV19	NA	CASSYQGAVWNSPLHF	TGTGCCAGCAGTTACCAGGGAGCTGTTTGGAATTCACCCCTCCACTTT
many	TRBJ2-7	TRBV20-1	NA	CSAGDSGTVEQYF	TGCAGTGCTGGGGACAGCGGGACAGTAGAGCAGTACTTC
many	TRBJ1-4	TRBV7-2	NA	CASSFQGEGEKLFF	TGTGCCAGCAGCTTCCAAGGAGAGGGCGAAAAACTGTTTTTT
once	TRBJ2-7	TRBV7-2	NA	CATAPGGPHYEQYF	TGTGCCACCGCCCCCGGGGGGCCCCACTACGAGCAGTACTTC
few	TRBJ2-5	TRBV7-8	TRBD2	CASSRFSGILQETQYF	TGTGCCAGCAGCCGGTTTAGCGGGATCCTTCAAGAGACCCAGTACTTC
many	TRBJ1-2	TRBV24-1	NA	CATASANYGYTF	TGTGCCACTGCATCGGCTAACTATGGCTACACCTTC
NA	TRBJ1-2	TRBV6-6	NA	CASRGMGLHDGYTF	TGTGCCAGCAGAGGGATGGGACTGCATGATGGCTACACCTTC
many	TRBJ2-5	TRBV20-1	TRBD2	CSAYPPGLEIQETQYF	TGCAGTGCTTATCCGCCGGGACTAGAGATACAAGAGACCCAGTACTTC
NA	TRBJ2-2	TRBV5-1	NA	CASKLGLRRTGELFF	TGCGCCAGCAAGTTAGGCCTGAGGAGGACCGGGGAGCTGTTTTTT
many	TRBJ1-2	TRBV2	NA	CASPSSAGENYGYTF	TGTGCCAGCCCATCCTCGGCAGGGGAAAACTATGGCTACACCTTC
NA	TRBJ1-1	TRBV27	NA	CASSLGQMTEAFF	TGTGCCAGCAGTTTAGGACAGATGACTGAAGCTTTCTTT
NA	TRBJ2-6	TRBV4-3	NA	CASSQERSSGANVLTF	TGCGCCAGCAGCCAAGAACGAAGCTCTGGGGCCAACGTCCTGACTTTC
many	TRBJ2-7	TRBV7-2	TRBD1	CASSLEGGQGYEQYF	TGTGCCAGCAGCTTAGAAGGGGGACAGGGCTACGAGCAGTACTTC